In its sample, the clone carrying this T cell receptor beta chain was seen many times. Time point here: newly diagnosed GD, antithyroid drugs for less than 3 months. Preparation of the TCR library used RNA extracted from PBMCs. The authors built TCR beta libraries using iRepertoire HTBI primers and Arm-PCR of CDR3 regions. TCRdb independently ran MiXCR on the multiplex PCR reads; one entry per CDR3 protein. The sample records around 500,000 distinct CDR3 sequences, around 12% being singletons. This sample is drawn from a study of regulatory T cells in long-lasting Graves disease. On the study more broadly: Antithyroid drugs had been taken under 3 months by newly diagnosed Graves' patients.

Trimming removed 4 bases at V and 6 bases at J, with 13 bases between. CDR1 is SGHTA, CDR2 FQGTGA, per germline. The CDR3 is 13 residues long. These records were also assigned to another study, of T cells in Graves' hyperthyroidism and ophthalmopathy. Turning to that study: Stability of Graves' hyperthyroidism was defined as absent ophthalmopathy progression within 18 months. First-round RT-PCR of the TCR CDR3 relied on the HTBI primer set. Stable hyperthyroidism was told apart from ophthalmopathy by a model built on 13 V-J features.

This clonotype was obtained from a woman aged 25-40 years with Graves disease. The chain links TRBV7-3 to TRBJ2-7; D remains ambiguous. The source was peripheral blood mononuclear cells (PBMCs), collected at new diagnosis, from a patient treated with antithyroid drugs. The CDR3 coding sequence is TGTGCCAGCAGCTCCCGGCGGACCAGCGAGCAGTACTTC. This gives the protein CASSSRRTSEQYF.